The present entry profiles one TCR beta chain with its context. Its antigen is not identified. The CDR3 spans 12 residues. Germline V CDR1 and CDR2: SEHNR, FQNEAQ (reference sequence). Trimming removed 4 bases from V and 10 bases from J, with 11 bases in between. Donors were ostensibly healthy at sampling, although undocumented immune exposures were probable. The PCR contained 60 Vbeta and 13 Jbeta primers. Assay: immunoSEQ multiplex PCR; the TCRdb copy retains only in-frame clones and omits some. Among approximately 140,000 clones listed, about four fifths were seen once. The entry originates in a study of cytomegalovirus exposure and HLA in healthy donors. General observations from the study: Available immune exposure information covered CMV serostatus only. The authors considered a cluster of highly shared sequence variants likely to be a sequencing artifact.

Sequenced input: PBMCs. The TCR was taken from a human donor in good health. The chain has TRBV7-9 and TRBJ2-1; possible D gene TRBD2, 5 bases. The CDR3 here is CASSSRGLEQFF. In nucleotides, the CDR3 is TGTGCCAGCAGCTCACGGGGTTTGGAGCAGTTCTTC.